One sample yielded the 27 T cell receptor beta chains listed below, sequenced in a study of cytomegalovirus exposure and HLA in healthy donors. Amplification used 60 Vbeta primers and 13 Jbeta primers. Some clones are missing from TCRdb's copy, which holds only in-frame ones; the method was immunoSEQ multiplex PCR. The table has 150,000 to 200,000 clones, 77% seen once. Sequenced: PBMCs. The receptors derive from a female donor in good health and CMV-seronegative.

V and J are TRBV5-8 and TRBJ2-7; weak D call: TRBD1 (6 bases). Germline-derived CDR1 and CDR2 are SGHTS and YDEGEE. V lost 5 bases to trimming and J lost 2 bases, with 11 bases between them. The CDR3 consists of 13 residues. CDR3 protein: CASRNQGPYEQYF. In nucleotides, the CDR3 is TGTGCCAGCAGGAACCAGGGGCCCTACGAGCAGTACTTC.

The chain employs TRBV6-1 and TRBJ2-5; D ambiguous. The CDR3 totals 12 residues. V was shortened by 10 bases and J by 1 base, with 10 bases between the two germline ends. In germline, CDR1 is MNHNS, CDR2 SASEGT. CDR3 in DNA: TGTGCCATGGGTAGCCTCCAAGAGACCCAGTACTTC. This codes for CAMGSLQETQYF.

This sequence joins TRBV19 and TRBJ1-6, with D possibly being TRBD1 (5 bases). The germline V and J ends were trimmed by 3 bases and 8 bases, with 8 bases remaining between them. CDR3 length: 13 amino acids. In germline, CDR1 is LNHDA, CDR2 SQIVND (reference sequence). The CDR3 coding sequence is TGTGCCAGTAGTATTCGGACATATTCACCCCTCCACTTT. It is translated as CASSIRTYSPLHF.

This clone occurred a few times. The V call is TRBV27, the J call TRBJ2-2; no firm D call. There are 14 residues in the CDR3. V lost 3 bases and J lost 3, with 8 bases in between. The germline CDR1 and CDR2 sequences are MNHEY and SMNVEV (reference sequence). The CDR3 nucleotides read TGTGCCAGCAGTTTCAGCAGGCACACCGGGGAGCTGTTTTTT. Translating it yields CASSFSRHTGELFF.

V and J are TRBV14 and TRBJ2-2, with D uncertain. Trimming took 1 base from V and 7 from J, leaving 10 bases between them. CDR1 is SGHDN, CDR2 FVKESK, per germline. This CDR3 region has 14 residues. This CDR3 reads CASSQAARGGELFF. CDR3 nucleotide sequence: TGTGCCAGCAGCCAAGCAGCGCGCGGCGGGGAGCTGTTTTTT. The complete variable domain, with remaining parts taken from reference TRBV14 and TRBJ2-2, reads EAGVTQFPSHSVIEKGQTVTLRCDPISGHDNLYWYRRVMGKEIKFLLHFVKESKQDESGMPNNRFLAERTGGTYSTLKVQPAELEDSGVYFCASSQAARGGELFFGEGSRLTVL.

This sequence joins TRBV29-1 and TRBJ2-7; TRBD1 matches 8 bases. The CDR3 length is 13 residues. Germline CDR1 SQVTM, CDR2 ANQGSEA. With V trimmed by 2 bases and J by 5 bases, 5 bases remained unmatched. The CDR3: CSVEPQGVNEQYF. CDR3 in DNA: TGCAGCGTTGAACCACAGGGGGTTAACGAGCAGTACTTC.

The rearrangement joins TRBV29-1 to TRBJ1-5, with TRBD1 matching over 7 bases. CDR3 size: 14 residues. Germline CDR1 and CDR2: SQVTM and ANQGSEA. With 5 bases clipped from V and 1 base from J, the junction kept 5 bases outside the gene matches. The DNA for the CDR3 is TGCAGCGTTCGGGACAGTACAAGCAATCAGCCCCAGCATTTT. Its translation is CSVRDSTSNQPQHF. Variable domain in full (rest from reference TRBV29-1 and TRBJ1-5): SAVISQKPSRDICQRGTSLTIQCQVDSQVTMMFWYRQQPGQSLTLIATANQGSEATYESGFVIDKFPISRPNLTFSTLTVSNMSPEDSSIYLCSVRDSTSNQPQHFGDGTRLSIL.

This rearrangement joins TRBV9 to TRBJ1-6; the D gene is possibly TRBD1 (5 bases). The germline CDR1 and CDR2 sequences are SGDLS and YYNGEE. The CDR3 contains 14 residues. V shed 3 bases and J shed 5 bases, with 9 bases lying between them. CDR3: CASSGVTDNSPLHF. The CDR3 nucleotides read TGTGCCAGCAGCGGGGTGACAGATAATTCACCCCTCCACTTT.

J is TRBJ2-7 and V is TRBV28, with a weak D call TRBD1 (5 bases). V gave up 5 bases and J gave up 6 bases, with 17 bases separating them. Germline V CDR1 and CDR2: MDHEN, SYDVKM. The CDR3 runs to 14 residues. CDR3 sequence reads: CASSHRQQELEQYF. As DNA, the CDR3 is TGTGCCAGCAGTCACCGACAGCAGGAACTCGAGCAGTACTTC.

V gene TRBV6-6 combines with J gene TRBJ2-7; D perhaps matches TRBD1 (5 bases). The CDR3 loop spans 16 amino acids. In germline, CDR1 is MNHNY, CDR2 SVGAGI (reference sequence). V lost 5 bases and J 4 bases, leaving 21 bases between the germline ends. CDR3 residues: CASSPQGRVLTYEQYF. In DNA form, the CDR3 reads TGTGCCAGCAGTCCCCAAGGCAGGGTTCTCACTTACGAGCAGTACTTC.

The CDR3 nucleotides are TGTGCCACCAGCAGAGCCGGGACTAGCGGGAGGGCCGGTGATACGCAGTATTTT. It codes for CATSRAGTSGRAGDTQYF. The chain uses TRBV15 and TRBJ2-3; 16 nucleotides line up with TRBD2. This CDR3 is 18 amino acids long. With 1 base clipped from V and 6 bases from J, the junction kept 7 bases outside the gene matches. CDR1 and CDR2 (germline): LNHNV, YYDKDF (reference sequence).

The chain has TRBV9 and TRBJ1-3; no clear D gene. V was cut by 2 bases and J by 3 bases, with 3 bases left in between. CDR1 and CDR2 from the germline V gene are SGDLS and YYNGEE. CDR3 length equals 12 residues. Here the CDR3 DNA reads TGTGCCAGCAGCGTTAATGGAAACACCATATATTTT. Translated, it gives CASSVNGNTIYF. Together with reference TRBV9 and TRBJ1-3, the CDR3 gives the full variable domain: DSGVTQTPKHLITATGQRVTLRCSPRSGDLSVYWYQQSLDQGLQFLIQYYNGEERAKGNILERFSAQQFPDLHSELNLSSLELGDSALYFCASSVNGNTIYFGEGSWLTVV.

The V call is TRBV4-1, the J call TRBJ2-3; D possibly corresponds to TRBD2 (6 bases). V was pared by 0 bases and J by 1 base, with 11 bases between. The CDR3 contains 16 residues. Germline V gene sequence: CDR1 MGHRA, CDR2 YSYEKL. The CDR3 reads CASSQEEEGRTDTQYF. CDR3 in DNA: TGCGCCAGCAGCCAAGAGGAGGAGGGGCGCACAGATACGCAGTATTTT.

The rearrangement links TRBV29-1 to TRBJ2-7, with TRBD1 matching over 9 bases. Trimming at V came to 5 bases and at J to 2 bases, leaving 10 bases not matched to a gene. Germline V gene sequence: CDR1 SQVTM, CDR2 ANQGSEA. The CDR3 sequence is 15 residues long. CDR3 sequence (DNA): TGCAGCGTTTTACCCCCGGGACAGGGAACCTACGAGCAGTACTTC. Its translation: CSVLPPGQGTYEQYF.

This clone was seen just once. The chain is built from TRBV18 and TRBJ1-1; 7 bases line up with TRBD1. This CDR3 spans 15 amino acids. Trimming removed 3 bases from V and 4 bases from J; junction bases left unmatched: 8. CDR1 is KGHSH, CDR2 LQKENI, per germline. CDR3: CASSPVDRAITEAFF. CDR3 in DNA: TGTGCCAGCTCACCTGTTGACAGGGCAATCACTGAAGCTTTCTTT.

The chain joins TRBV4-3 to TRBJ1-2; 7 nucleotides agree with TRBD1. V gave up 4 bases and J gave up 2 bases; unmatched junction bases: 10. CDR3 length equals 16 residues. Per germline, CDR1 LGHNA and CDR2 YSLEER. The CDR3 loop reads CASSPLLEGQNYGYTF. CDR3 sequence (DNA): TGCGCCAGCAGCCCCCTATTAGAGGGACAGAACTATGGCTACACCTTC.

V usage is TRBV21-1 and J usage is TRBJ1-4; the table's D gene call, TRBD1, was not cross checked with the DNA. TRBV21-1 is a documented pseudogene. The CDR3 sequence is 12 residues long. This chain's CDR3 is CAKSRGVEKLFF. The CDR3 DNA is TGTGCCAAAAGCAGGGGAGTTGAAAAACTGTTTTTT.

V and J are TRBV7-2 and TRBJ2-7, with D unclear. The CDR3 runs to 14 residues. Germline CDR1 reads SGHTA; CDR2 reads FQGNSA. V was pared by 2 bases and J by 0 bases, with 8 bases between. CDR3: CASSLQANSYEQYF. CDR3 nucleotides: TGTGCCAGCAGCTTACAGGCGAACTCCTACGAGCAGTACTTC. Using reference TRBV7-2 and TRBJ2-7 for the parts outside the CDR3, the full variable domain is GAGVSQSPSNKVTEKGKDVELRCDPISGHTALYWYRQSLGQGLEFLIYFQGNSAPDKSGLPSDRFSAERTGGSVSTLTIQRTQQEDSAVYLCASSLQANSYEQYFGPGTRLTVT.

The gene calls are TRBV7-2 and TRBJ1-1, with D possibly TRBD1 on 6 matching bases. Germline V lookup: CDR1 SGHTA, CDR2 FQGNSA. CDR3 length equals 15 residues. V lost 6 bases to trimming and J lost 4 bases, with 18 bases between them. This CDR3 is CASSLSVQGVTEAFF. The CDR3 DNA is TGTGCCAGCAGTTTGTCGGTACAGGGAGTCACTGAAGCTTTCTTT.

The genes are TRBV7-6 and TRBJ2-7; D unresolved. V was shortened by 1 base and J by 3 bases, with 7 bases between the two germline ends. The V gene's germline CDR1 is SGHVS and CDR2 FNYEAQ. The CDR3 contains 13 residues. Here the CDR3 reads CASSLDSGYEQYF. CDR3 coding DNA: TGTGCCAGCAGCTTAGACTCTGGCTACGAGCAGTACTTC. The variable domain in full, completed from reference TRBV7-6 and TRBJ2-7, reads GAGVSQSPRYKVTKRGQDVALRCDPISGHVSLYWYRQALGQGPEFLTYFNYEAQQDKSGLPNDRFSAERPEGSISTLTIQRTEQRDSAMYRCASSLDSGYEQYFGPGTRLTVT.

The chain employs TRBV5-3 and TRBJ2-4; D perhaps matches TRBD1 (5 bases). TRBV5-3 is placed among ORFs of uncertain function. The CDR3 contains 18 residues. V gave up 1 base and J gave up 0 bases, with 17 bases separating them. CDR3 in amino acids: CARSLRDRGRLAKNIQYF. The CDR3 DNA follows: TGTGCCAGAAGCTTGAGAGACAGAGGTCGTTTAGCCAAAAACATTCAGTACTTC.

The chain has TRBV27 and TRBJ1-1; no firm D call. V lost 3 bases, J lost 7 bases, and 9 bases lay in between. Germline V gene sequence: CDR1 MNHEY, CDR2 SMNVEV (reference sequence). This CDR3 is 12 amino acids long. The CDR3 nucleotides are TGTGCCAGCAGTTTTGGAGGGAATGAAGCTTTCTTT. As protein: CASSFGGNEAFF.

The V gene is TRBV19, the J gene TRBJ1-3; D gene unclear. The V end was cut by 8 bases, the J end by 4 bases, with 12 bases between. Germline values: CDR1 LNHDA, CDR2 SQIVND (reference sequence). The CDR3 sequence is 13 residues long. This chain's CDR3 is CASRQPAGNTIYF. In nucleotides, the CDR3 is TGTGCCAGTCGCCAGCCAGCGGGAAACACCATATATTTT.

The CDR3, as DNA: TGTGCCAGTAGTATGCTTTCCGGGACAGTCACCGGGGAGCTGTTTTTT. It is translated as CASSMLSGTVTGELFF. The gene calls are TRBV19 and TRBJ2-2; 7 bases fit TRBD1. Germline V gene sequence: CDR1 LNHDA, CDR2 SQIVND (reference sequence). The length of the CDR3 is 16 residues. V was pared by 3 bases and J by 4 bases, with 8 bases of the junction left unmatched.

The gene calls are TRBV19 and TRBJ1-1; D perhaps matches TRBD1 (5 bases). The CDR3 runs 14 residues. Germline CDR1 is LNHDA and CDR2 is SQIVND (reference sequence). V gave up 3 bases and J gave up 4 bases, with 12 bases separating them. The CDR3 reads CASSMVQGFTEAFF. For the CDR3, the DNA is TGTGCCAGTAGTATGGTTCAGGGCTTCACTGAAGCTTTCTTT.

V and J are TRBV7-3 and TRBJ2-2, with D unclear. V shed 2 bases and J shed 5 bases, with 9 bases lying between them. Germline loops: CDR1 SGHTA, CDR2 FQGTGA. This CDR3 spans 14 amino acids. CDR3 protein: CASSLGRTTGELFF. The CDR3 bases are TGTGCCAGCAGCTTAGGCAGAACAACCGGGGAGCTGTTTTTT.

The chain recombines TRBV18 with TRBJ2-1; a weak D match, TRBD2 (6 bases). Trimming left V 5 bases short and J 3 bases short, with 14 bases between. CDR3 length: 15 residues. Germline assignment: CDR1 KGHSH and CDR2 LQKENI. Here the CDR3 DNA reads TGTGCCAGCTCATCCGCCGGGAGAAGCTACAATGAGCAGTTCTTC. This sequence encodes CASSSAGRSYNEQFF.